A single T cell receptor (beta chain) is shown here with its context. Its target is not known. V dropped 7 bases and J dropped 5; count of bases not matched to a gene: 7. The germline gives CDR1 MNHEY, CDR2 SMNVEV (reference sequence). The CDR3 contains 14 residues. These data originate in a study of T cell responses to AZD1222 COVID-19 vaccine. Looking at the study overall: Doses given second, at about 4 or about 12 weeks, were pooled. Overall study results and limits: Along spike, vaccine-associated CD4 TCRs were found throughout, with dominance at 160-218 and 743-854. Researchers took repertoire samples only after the peak T cell response had come.

Profiling relied on immunoSEQ multiplex PCR, and the TCRdb table lists in-frame clones only, not all of them. The sample includes 96,000 or so clones, about nine tenths seen only once; the top ten take about 25%. This rearrangement joins TRBV27 to TRBJ2-1; TRBD2 matches 8 bases. This specimen was peripheral blood, taken on day 0 of AZD1222 vaccination. The clonotype comes from an adult in good health. The DNA for the CDR3 is TGTGCCAGCACCACCTTACTAGCGGACAATGAGCAGTTCTTC. Protein sequence: CASTTLLADNEQFF.